A selection of T cell receptor beta chains follows, all from one sample in a study of patients and donors after allogeneic stem cell transplantation. One entry per CDR3 protein results from TCRdb running MiXCR on the RT-PCR reads. In the table there are about a million distinct CDR3 sequences, about 20% of which are singletons. Input material: blood, either unsorted or a sorted T cell fraction (not recorded which). Every receptor here comes from a human donor who was either an allogeneic HSCT recipient or a stem cell or donor lymphocyte infusion donor (not recorded which). It is not recorded whose cells these are; they may come from a transplant donor. Each CDR3 is given with its conserved first and last residue. D genes are given only for firm matches. The size field is filled for only some rows; it gives once, few, many or a size class.

TRBJ2-2 . TRBD1 TRBV7-3 CASSRTGGPTGELFF TGTGCCAGCAGCCGGACAGGGGGCCCAACCGGGGAGCTGTTTTTT
TRBJ2-1 many . TRBV20-1 CSARDVDLQFF TGCAGTGCTAGAGATGTGGATCTGCAGTTCTTC
TRBJ2-2 . . TRBV4-3 CASSQDLLGALGSGELFF TGCGCCAGCAGCCAAGATCTTTTGGGGGCGTTAGGCTCCGGGGAGCTGTTTTTT
TRBJ1-2 . . TRBV27 CASSFVGGPRDGYTF TGTGCCAGCAGTTTTGTGGGGGGGCCGAGGGATGGCTACACCTTC
TRBJ2-3 many . TRBV12-3/TRBV12-4 CASSLAKRRIDTQYF TGTGCCAGCAGTTTAGCGAAGCGGAGAATAGATACGCAGTATTTT
TRBJ1-5 . . TRBV6-1 CASNALYSNQPQHF TGTGCCAGCAACGCCCTCTATAGCAATCAGCCCCAGCATTTT
TRBJ2-5 . . TRBV11-2 CASSWGTRETQYF TGTGCCAGCAGCTGGGGGACGAGGGAGACCCAGTACTTC
TRBJ2-7 few . TRBV2 CASSMSDRREQYF TGTGCCAGCAGTATGTCCGACAGGCGCGAGCAGTACTTC
TRBJ2-1 few TRBD2 TRBV5-1 CASSFLAGGHNEQFF TGCGCCAGCAGCTTCCTAGCGGGGGGACACAATGAGCAGTTCTTC
TRBJ2-1 few TRBD2 TRBV29-1 CSVQTSGTYNEQFF TGCAGCGTTCAGACTAGCGGGACCTACAATGAGCAGTTCTTC